This entry is about one TCR beta chain. TCRdb itself ran the 5' RACE reads through MiXCR, one entry per CDR3 protein. The table lists roughly 160,000 distinct CDR3 sequences, about an eighth of them singletons, with approximately 3.4% in the top ten. This entry belongs to a study of T-cell memory formation after mild COVID-19. Study-wide background: For the most part, TCR clusters were specific to one donor.

Germline CDR1 reads SGHKS; CDR2 reads YYEKEE (reference sequence). The CDR3 consists of 15 residues. V was pared by 1 base and J by 2 bases, with 12 bases between. The rearrangement uses TRBV5-5 and TRBJ2-5, with D possibly TRBD1 on 6 matching bases. The sequencing input was PBMCs or a T cell subset sorted from them (not recorded which). The TCR originated in a man between 18 and 35 years old who had mild COVID-19 (a few samples of this study predate the infection). Cell type and time point are not known. The CDR3 DNA reads TGTGCCAGCAGCTTGACCAGGGGATGGCAAGAGACCCAGTACTTC. Its translation is CASSLTRGWQETQYF.